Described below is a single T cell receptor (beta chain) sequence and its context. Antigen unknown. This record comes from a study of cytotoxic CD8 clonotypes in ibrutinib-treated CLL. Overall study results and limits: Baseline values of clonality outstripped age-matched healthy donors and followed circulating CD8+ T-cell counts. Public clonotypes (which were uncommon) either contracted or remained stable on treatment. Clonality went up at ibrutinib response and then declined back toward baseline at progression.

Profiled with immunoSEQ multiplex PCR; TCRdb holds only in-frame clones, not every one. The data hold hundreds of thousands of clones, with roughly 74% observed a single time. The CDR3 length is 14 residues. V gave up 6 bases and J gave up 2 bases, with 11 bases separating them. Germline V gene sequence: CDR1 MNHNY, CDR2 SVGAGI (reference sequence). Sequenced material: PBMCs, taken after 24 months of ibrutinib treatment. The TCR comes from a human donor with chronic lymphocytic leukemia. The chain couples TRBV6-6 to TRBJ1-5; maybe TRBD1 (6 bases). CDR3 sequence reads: CASRFAGGNQPQHF. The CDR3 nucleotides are TGTGCCAGCAGGTTCGCAGGGGGCAATCAGCCCCAGCATTTT.